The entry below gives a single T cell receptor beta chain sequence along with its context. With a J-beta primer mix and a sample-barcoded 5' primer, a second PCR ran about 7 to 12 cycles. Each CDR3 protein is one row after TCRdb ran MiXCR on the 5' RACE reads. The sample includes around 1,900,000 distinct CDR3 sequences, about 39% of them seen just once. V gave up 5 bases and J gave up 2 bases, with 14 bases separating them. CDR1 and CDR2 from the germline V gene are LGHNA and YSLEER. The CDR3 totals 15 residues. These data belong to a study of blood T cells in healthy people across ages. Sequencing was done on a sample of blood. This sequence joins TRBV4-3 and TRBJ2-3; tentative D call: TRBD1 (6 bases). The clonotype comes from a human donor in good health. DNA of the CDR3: TGCGCCAGCAGCGACAGGAGGTCAAACACAGATACGCAGTATTTT. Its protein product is CASSDRRSNTDTQYF.